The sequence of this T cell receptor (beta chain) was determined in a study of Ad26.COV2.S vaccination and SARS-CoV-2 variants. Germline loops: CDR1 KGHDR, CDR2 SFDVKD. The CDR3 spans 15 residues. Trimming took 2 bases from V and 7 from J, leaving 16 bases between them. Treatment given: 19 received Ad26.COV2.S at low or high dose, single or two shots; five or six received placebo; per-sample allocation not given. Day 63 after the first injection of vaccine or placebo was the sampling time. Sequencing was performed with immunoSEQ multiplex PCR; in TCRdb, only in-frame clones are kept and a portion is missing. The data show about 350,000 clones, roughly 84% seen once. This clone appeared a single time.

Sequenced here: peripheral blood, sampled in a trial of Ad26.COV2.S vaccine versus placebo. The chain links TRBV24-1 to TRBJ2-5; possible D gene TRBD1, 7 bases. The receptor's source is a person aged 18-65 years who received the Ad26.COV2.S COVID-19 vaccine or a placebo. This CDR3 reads CATSDSISQGGTQYF. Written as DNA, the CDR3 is TGTGCCACCAGTGATTCCATATCCCAGGGGGGGACCCAGTACTTC.